The sequence of this T cell receptor (beta chain) was determined in a study of blood T cell repertoires in COVID-19. At the level of the study: Nucleic acid was either cDNA or gDNA, and it came from T cells, B-cell-depleted T cells, or PBMCs.

The CDR3 length is 15 residues. CDR1 SGHNT and CDR2 YENEEA come from the germline V gene. The V segment lost 3 bases and the J segment 1 base; nucleotides outside the gene matches: 2. In the study's own analysis: Amplification of reference gene primers provided the estimated nucleated cell counts. Clones were read by immunoSEQ multiplex PCR, and TCRdb kept only the in-frame ones, dropping some. The V and J calls and clone size come from that table; D and trimming were worked out from the DNA. The sample lists 400,000 to 500,000 clones; 86% were seen once. This clone was seen only once. The sequenced material came from peripheral blood. The source of this sequence is a young woman with active or convalescent COVID-19. V gene TRBV11-3 combines with J gene TRBJ2-2; 7 bases line up with TRBD2. The CDR3 bases are TGTGCCAGCAGCTTTGGCGGGGGGAACACCGGGGAGCTGTTTTTT. Its translation: CASSFGGGNTGELFF.